A selection of T cell receptor beta chains follows, all from one sample in a study of beta chain features in type 1 diabetes. Assay: immunoSEQ multiplex PCR; the TCRdb copy retains only in-frame clones and omits some. The profile shows fewer than 500,000 clones, over 11% of them singletons. Sequenced input: naive CD4+ T cells from blood. The receptors originated from a man aged 30-40 years in good health. Each CDR3 is given with its conserved first and last residue. A D gene is named only where the DNA matches it firmly. Only some rows state a clone size, as once, few, many or a class for expanded clones.

V gene: TRBV4-2; clone size: .; J gene: TRBJ1-5; D gene: .; CDR3 DNA: TGTGCCAGCAGCCATAGATCCCAGAATCAGCCCCAGCATTTT; CDR3 protein: CASSHRSQNQPQHF
V gene: TRBV7-9; clone size: few; J gene: TRBJ2-1; D gene: TRBD1; CDR3 DNA: TGTGCCAGCAGCCCATACGGACAGGGGTACAATGAGCAGTTCTTC; CDR3 protein: CASSPYGQGYNEQFF
V gene: TRBV7-2; clone size: few; J gene: TRBJ2-3; D gene: .; CDR3 DNA: TGTGCCAGCAGCTTAACCGGACAGACCACAGATACGCAGTATTTT; CDR3 protein: CASSLTGQTTDTQYF
V gene: TRBV25-1; clone size: few; J gene: TRBJ2-3; D gene: TRBD2; CDR3 DNA: TGTGCCAGCAGTGAACTGAATAGCGGGTGGGCAGATACGCAGTATTTT; CDR3 protein: CASSELNSGWADTQYF
V gene: TRBV30; clone size: .; J gene: TRBJ1-2; D gene: .; CDR3 DNA: TGTGCCTGGACCCAAACCGTGGGGGACTCTGATGGCTACACCTTC; CDR3 protein: CAWTQTVGDSDGYTF
V gene: TRBV7-2; clone size: .; J gene: TRBJ2-7; D gene: .; CDR3 DNA: TGTGCCAGCACCGCGGCCTTTAGGAGCTACGAGCAGTACTTC; CDR3 protein: CASTAAFRSYEQYF
V gene: TRBV6-1; clone size: few; J gene: TRBJ1-2; D gene: .; CDR3 DNA: TGTGCCAGCAGTGCGCTTTATGGCTACACCTTC; CDR3 protein: CASSALYGYTF
V gene: TRBV19; clone size: .; J gene: TRBJ2-5; D gene: TRBD2; CDR3 DNA: TGTGCCAGTAATCAACCGGGACTAGCGGGGAAAGAGACCCAGTACTTC; CDR3 protein: CASNQPGLAGKETQYF
V gene: TRBV7-8; clone size: .; J gene: TRBJ1-5; D gene: .; CDR3 DNA: TGTGCCAGCAGCTTAGTCTTCTATGGCAATCAGCCCCAGCATTTT; CDR3 protein: CASSLVFYGNQPQHF
V gene: TRBV7-9; clone size: .; J gene: TRBJ1-2; D gene: .; CDR3 DNA: TGTGCCAGCAGCCTAGACAGTGTAACTAATGGCTACACCTTC; CDR3 protein: CASSLDSVTNGYTF
V gene: TRBV29-1; clone size: .; J gene: TRBJ2-3; D gene: TRBD2; CDR3 DNA: TGCAGCGTTGAAACGAGCGGGAGTACCCCAGATACGCAGTATTTT; CDR3 protein: CSVETSGSTPDTQYF
V gene: TRBV6-6; clone size: once; J gene: TRBJ1-6; D gene: .; CDR3 DNA: TGTGCCAGCACTTCACAGGGTTCACCCCTCCACTTT; CDR3 protein: CASTSQGSPLHF
V gene: TRBV29-1; clone size: few; J gene: TRBJ2-5; D gene: TRBD2; CDR3 DNA: TGCAGCGTTGGGTTAGCGGGAGGTGGGGAGACCCAGTACTTC; CDR3 protein: CSVGLAGGGETQYF
V gene: TRBV29-1; clone size: .; J gene: TRBJ2-2; D gene: .; CDR3 DNA: TGCAGCGTTGCCGCAAGAGGGACCGGGGAGCTGTTTTTT; CDR3 protein: CSVAARGTGELFF
V gene: TRBV5-4; clone size: few; J gene: TRBJ2-3; D gene: TRBD2; CDR3 DNA: TGTGCCAGCAGCGTAGGGACTAGCGGCACAGATACGCAGTATTTT; CDR3 protein: CASSVGTSGTDTQYF
V gene: TRBV7-8; clone size: .; J gene: TRBJ2-7; D gene: .; CDR3 DNA: TGTGCCAGCAGCTTAGGGGATTTAAGCTCCTACGAGCAGTACTTC; CDR3 protein: CASSLGDLSSYEQYF
V gene: TRBV7-2; clone size: .; J gene: TRBJ2-2; D gene: .; CDR3 DNA: TGTGCCAGCAGCTTGCAAGCGGCGAACACCGGGGAGCTGTTTTTT; CDR3 protein: CASSLQAANTGELFF
V gene: TRBV5-1; clone size: few; J gene: TRBJ2-1; D gene: TRBD2; CDR3 DNA: TGCGCCAGCAGCCTCACCTTGACTAGCGGTGAATACTACAATGAGCAGTTCTTC; CDR3 protein: CASSLTLTSGEYYNEQFF
V gene: TRBV11-2; clone size: .; J gene: TRBJ2-3; D gene: .; CDR3 DNA: TGTGCCAGCAGCTTTGGAAGGGGGGCCTTAGGAGATACGCAGTATTTT; CDR3 protein: CASSFGRGALGDTQYF
V gene: TRBV4-3; clone size: few; J gene: TRBJ2-3; D gene: TRBD2; CDR3 DNA: TGCGCCAGCAGCCACACTAGCGGAAGCACAGATACGCAGTATTTT; CDR3 protein: CASSHTSGSTDTQYF
V gene: TRBV21-1; clone size: .; J gene: TRBJ1-4; D gene: .; CDR3 DNA: TGTGCCAGCAGCTCTCCCGACAGGGATCTTTATGAAAAACTGTTTTTT; CDR3 protein: CASSSPDRDLYEKLFF
V gene: TRBV18; clone size: few; J gene: TRBJ2-1; D gene: .; CDR3 DNA: TGTGCCAGCTCTCGCGGCGGATACAATGAGCAGTTCTTC; CDR3 protein: CASSRGGYNEQFF
V gene: TRBV29-1; clone size: few; J gene: TRBJ2-1; D gene: .; CDR3 DNA: TGCAGCGTTGAAGTCCCCAGTGAGCAGTTCTTC; CDR3 protein: CSVEVPSEQFF
V gene: TRBV30; clone size: few; J gene: TRBJ1-2; D gene: .; CDR3 DNA: TGTGCCTGGAGTGACCTCTCGACTAACTATGGCTACACCTTC; CDR3 protein: CAWSDLSTNYGYTF
V gene: TRBV18; clone size: .; J gene: TRBJ2-3; D gene: .; CDR3 DNA: TGTGCCAGCTCACCAAAAGCTAGCACAGATACGCAGTATTTT; CDR3 protein: CASSPKASTDTQYF
V gene: TRBV29-1; clone size: .; J gene: TRBJ1-6; D gene: .; CDR3 DNA: TGCAGCGCCAAAAGTGGGTATGACTATAATTCACCCCTCCACTTT; CDR3 protein: CSAKSGYDYNSPLHF
V gene: TRBV4-3; clone size: .; J gene: TRBJ2-3; D gene: TRBD2; CDR3 DNA: TGCGCCAGCAGCCAAGAGGTGACTAGCGGGATAGAGCAGTATTTT; CDR3 protein: CASSQEVTSGIEQYF
V gene: TRBV11-3; clone size: .; J gene: TRBJ2-7; D gene: TRBD1; CDR3 DNA: TGTGCCAGCAGCTTCAGAGGGACAGGGATTTTCGAGCAGTACTTC; CDR3 protein: CASSFRGTGIFEQYF
V gene: TRBV25-1; clone size: few; J gene: TRBJ1-6; D gene: TRBD1; CDR3 DNA: TGTGCCAGCAGCAGGGGGTCTCTTCATAATTCACCCCTCCACTTT; CDR3 protein: CASSRGSLHNSPLHF
V gene: TRBV29-1; clone size: .; J gene: TRBJ2-2; D gene: .; CDR3 DNA: TGCAGCGTTGGTGGAAGGGGCACCGGGGAGCTGTTTTTT; CDR3 protein: CSVGGRGTGELFF
V gene: TRBV7-2; clone size: .; J gene: TRBJ2-7; D gene: .; CDR3 DNA: TGTGCCAGCAGTCCTAATCGGGTCGAGCAGTACTTC; CDR3 protein: CASSPNRVEQYF
V gene: TRBV7-8; clone size: .; J gene: TRBJ2-6; D gene: .; CDR3 DNA: TGTGCCAGCAGCTTATTCGGCCCTGGGGCCAACGTCCTGACTTTC; CDR3 protein: CASSLFGPGANVLTF
V gene: TRBV5-1; clone size: once; J gene: TRBJ2-2; D gene: TRBD2; CDR3 DNA: TGCTCCAGTGCGGAGAGCGGGAGGACAAACACCGGGGAGCTGTTTTTT; CDR3 protein: CSSAESGRTNTGELFF
V gene: TRBV13; clone size: .; J gene: TRBJ2-3; D gene: .; CDR3 DNA: TGTGCCAGCAGCTCGCGCGGGGCACGGGATACGCAGTATTTT; CDR3 protein: CASSSRGARDTQYF
V gene: TRBV18; clone size: .; J gene: TRBJ2-5; D gene: .; CDR3 DNA: TGTGCCAGCTCACCACTGAACAGGCAAGAGACCCAGTACTTC; CDR3 protein: CASSPLNRQETQYF
V gene: TRBV5-4; clone size: few; J gene: TRBJ1-4; D gene: .; CDR3 DNA: TGTGCCAGCAGCCTGGACAATGAAAAACTGTTTTTT; CDR3 protein: CASSLDNEKLFF
V gene: TRBV9; clone size: .; J gene: TRBJ1-2; D gene: .; CDR3 DNA: TGTGCCAGCAGCGCGCCAGGGTGGGGAGACTATGGCTACACCTTC; CDR3 protein: CASSAPGWGDYGYTF
V gene: TRBV25-1; clone size: .; J gene: TRBJ1-2; D gene: .; CDR3 DNA: TGTGCCAGCAGTGAATCTCGGGGCTACACCTTC; CDR3 protein: CASSESRGYTF
V gene: TRBV27; clone size: few; J gene: TRBJ2-5; D gene: .; CDR3 DNA: TGTGCCAGCAGTTTAGGAACGGCTAGGGAGACCCAGTACTTC; CDR3 protein: CASSLGTARETQYF
V gene: TRBV6-1; clone size: few; J gene: TRBJ2-5; D gene: .; CDR3 DNA: TGTGCCAGAAGTCTCGGAATGGGAGAGACCCAGTACTTC; CDR3 protein: CARSLGMGETQYF
V gene: TRBV29-1; clone size: .; J gene: TRBJ1-1; D gene: .; CDR3 DNA: TGCAGCGCAACCCCATCCTTGACAAGTACTGAAGCTTTCTTT; CDR3 protein: CSATPSLTSTEAFF
V gene: TRBV6-1; clone size: few; J gene: TRBJ1-2; D gene: TRBD1; CDR3 DNA: TGTGCCAGCATGGGGGACAGCTATGGCTACACCTTC; CDR3 protein: CASMGDSYGYTF
V gene: TRBV4-2; clone size: few; J gene: TRBJ2-3; D gene: TRBD2; CDR3 DNA: TGTGCCAGCAGCCAAGTAGTCGGCGGACTAGCCGGCGATACGCAGTATTTT; CDR3 protein: CASSQVVGGLAGDTQYF
V gene: TRBV14; clone size: few; J gene: TRBJ2-1; D gene: .; CDR3 DNA: TGTGCCAGCAGCCAAGGCTGGGGTCACAAGGGATACAATGAGCAGTTCTTC; CDR3 protein: CASSQGWGHKGYNEQFF
V gene: TRBV6-5; clone size: .; J gene: TRBJ1-3; D gene: TRBD1; CDR3 DNA: TGTGCCAGCAGTTACGACAGGGACCCTGGAAACACCATATATTTT; CDR3 protein: CASSYDRDPGNTIYF